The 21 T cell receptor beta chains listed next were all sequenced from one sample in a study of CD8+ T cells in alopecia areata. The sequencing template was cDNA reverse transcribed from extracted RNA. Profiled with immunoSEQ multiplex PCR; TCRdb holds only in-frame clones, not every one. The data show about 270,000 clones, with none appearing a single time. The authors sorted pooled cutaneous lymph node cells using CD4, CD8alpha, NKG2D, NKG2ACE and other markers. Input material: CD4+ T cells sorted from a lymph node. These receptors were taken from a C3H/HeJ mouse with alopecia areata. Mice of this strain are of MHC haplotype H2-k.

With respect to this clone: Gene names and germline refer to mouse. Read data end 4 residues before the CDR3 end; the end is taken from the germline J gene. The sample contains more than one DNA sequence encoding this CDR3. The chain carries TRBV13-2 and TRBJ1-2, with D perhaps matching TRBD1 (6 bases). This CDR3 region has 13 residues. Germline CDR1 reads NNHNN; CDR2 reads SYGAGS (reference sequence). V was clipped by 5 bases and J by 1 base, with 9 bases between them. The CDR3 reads CASGRDKNSDYTF. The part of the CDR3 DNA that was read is TGTGCCAGCGGAAGGGACAAAAACTCC.

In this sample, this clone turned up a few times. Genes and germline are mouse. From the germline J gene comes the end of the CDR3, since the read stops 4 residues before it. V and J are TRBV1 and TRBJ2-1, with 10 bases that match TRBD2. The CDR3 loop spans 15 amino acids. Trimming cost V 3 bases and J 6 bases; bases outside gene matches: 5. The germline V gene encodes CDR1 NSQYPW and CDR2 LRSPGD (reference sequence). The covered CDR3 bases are TGCACCTGCAGTGCCTCGACTGGGGGGTCTGCT. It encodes CTCSASTGGSA. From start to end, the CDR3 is CTCSASTGGSAEQFF.

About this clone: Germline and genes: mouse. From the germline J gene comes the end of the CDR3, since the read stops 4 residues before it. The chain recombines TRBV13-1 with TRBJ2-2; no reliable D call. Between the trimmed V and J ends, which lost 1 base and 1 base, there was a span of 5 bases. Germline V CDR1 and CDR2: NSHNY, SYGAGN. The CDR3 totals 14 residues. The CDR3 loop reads CASSDQKNTGQLYF. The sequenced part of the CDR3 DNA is TGTGCCAGCAGTGATCAGAAAAACACCGGG.

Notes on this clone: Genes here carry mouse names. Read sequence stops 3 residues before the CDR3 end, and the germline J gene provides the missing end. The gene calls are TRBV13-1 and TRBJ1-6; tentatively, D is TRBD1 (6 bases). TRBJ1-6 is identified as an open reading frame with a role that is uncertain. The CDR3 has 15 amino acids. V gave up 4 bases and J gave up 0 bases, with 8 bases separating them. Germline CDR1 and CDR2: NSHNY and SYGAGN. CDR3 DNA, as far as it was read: TGTGCCAGCAGTCCACAGGGTTCCTATAATTCGCCC. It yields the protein CASSPQGSYNSP. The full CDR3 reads CASSPQGSYNSPLYF.

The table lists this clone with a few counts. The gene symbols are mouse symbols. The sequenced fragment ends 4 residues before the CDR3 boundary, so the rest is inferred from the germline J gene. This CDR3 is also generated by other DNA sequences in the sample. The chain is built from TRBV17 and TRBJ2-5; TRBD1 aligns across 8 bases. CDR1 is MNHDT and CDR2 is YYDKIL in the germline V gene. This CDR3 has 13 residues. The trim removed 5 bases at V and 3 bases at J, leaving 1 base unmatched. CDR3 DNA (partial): TGTGCTAGCAGTCGGGACAGGCAAGAC. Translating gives CASSRDRQD. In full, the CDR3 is CASSRDRQDTQYF.

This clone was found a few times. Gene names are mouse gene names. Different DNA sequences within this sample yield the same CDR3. CDR3 sequence reads: CASSDWGISAETLYF. The sequenced part of the CDR3 DNA is TGTGCCAGCAGTGACTGGGGAATAAGTGCAGAA. This rearrangement joins TRBV13-1 to TRBJ2-3; D is perhaps TRBD2 (6 bases). The CDR3 end is not reached by the read, which stops 4 residues before it; the germline J gene fills it in. This CDR3 contains 15 residues. Germline CDR1 reads NSHNY; CDR2 reads SYGAGN. Deletions cut 2 bases from V and 0 bases from J, with 10 bases between.

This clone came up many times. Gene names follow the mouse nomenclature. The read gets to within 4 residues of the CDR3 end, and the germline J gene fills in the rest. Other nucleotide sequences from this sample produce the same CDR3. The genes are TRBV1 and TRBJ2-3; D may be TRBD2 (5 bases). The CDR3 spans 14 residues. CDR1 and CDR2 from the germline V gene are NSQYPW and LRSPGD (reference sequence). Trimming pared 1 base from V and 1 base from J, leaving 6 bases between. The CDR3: CTCSAVGGAETLYF. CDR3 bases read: TGCACCTGCAGTGCAGTTGGGGGTGCAGAA.

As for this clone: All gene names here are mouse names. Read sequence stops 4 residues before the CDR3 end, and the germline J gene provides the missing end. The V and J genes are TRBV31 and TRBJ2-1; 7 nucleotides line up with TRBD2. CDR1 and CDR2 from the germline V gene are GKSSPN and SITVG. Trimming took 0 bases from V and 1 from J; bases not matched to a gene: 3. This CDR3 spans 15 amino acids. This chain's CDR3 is CAWSLTGANYAEQFF. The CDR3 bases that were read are TGTGCCTGGAGTCTAACTGGGGCGAACTATGCT.

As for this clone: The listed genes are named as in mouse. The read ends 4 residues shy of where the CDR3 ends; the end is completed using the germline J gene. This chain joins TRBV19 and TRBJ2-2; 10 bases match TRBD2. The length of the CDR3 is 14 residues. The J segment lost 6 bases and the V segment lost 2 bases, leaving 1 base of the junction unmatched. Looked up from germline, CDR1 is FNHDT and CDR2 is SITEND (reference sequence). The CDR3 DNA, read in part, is TGTGCCAGCAGTATCACTGGGGGGGCCGGG. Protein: CASSITGGAG. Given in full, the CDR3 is CASSITGGAGQLYF.

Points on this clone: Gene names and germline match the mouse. CDR3 sequence reads: CASGDNLGGIAEQFF. The DNA read from the CDR3 is TGTGCCAGCGGTGATAATTTGGGGGGGATTGCT. The rearrangement joins TRBV13-2 to TRBJ2-1; TRBD2 matches 8 bases. Read coverage stops 4 residues before the CDR3 terminus; the germline J gene supplies the remainder. The germline CDR1 and CDR2 sequences are NNHNN and SYGAGS (reference sequence). The CDR3 spans 15 residues. The ends lost 1 base at V and 6 bases at J; junction bases unmatched: 6.

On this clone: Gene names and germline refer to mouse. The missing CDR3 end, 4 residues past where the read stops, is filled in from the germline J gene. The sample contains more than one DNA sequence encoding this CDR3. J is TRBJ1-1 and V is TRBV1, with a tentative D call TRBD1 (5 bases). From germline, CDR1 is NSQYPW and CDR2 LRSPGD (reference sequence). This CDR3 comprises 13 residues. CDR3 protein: CTCSAGGDTEVFF. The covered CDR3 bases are TGCACCTGCAGTGCAGGGGGGGATACA.

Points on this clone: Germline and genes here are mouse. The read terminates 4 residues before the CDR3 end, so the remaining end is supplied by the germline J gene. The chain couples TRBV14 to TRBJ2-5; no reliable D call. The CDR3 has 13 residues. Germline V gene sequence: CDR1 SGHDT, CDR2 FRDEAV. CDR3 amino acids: CASSPQSRDTQYF. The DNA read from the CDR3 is TGTGCCAGCAGTCCCCAAAGCAGAGAC. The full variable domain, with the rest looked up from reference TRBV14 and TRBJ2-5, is EAGVTQSPRYAVLQEGQAVSFWCDPISGHDTLYWYQQPRDQGPQLLVYFRDEAVIDNSQLPSDRFSAVRPKGTNSTLKIQSAKQGDTATYLCASSPQSRDTQYFGPGTRLLVL.

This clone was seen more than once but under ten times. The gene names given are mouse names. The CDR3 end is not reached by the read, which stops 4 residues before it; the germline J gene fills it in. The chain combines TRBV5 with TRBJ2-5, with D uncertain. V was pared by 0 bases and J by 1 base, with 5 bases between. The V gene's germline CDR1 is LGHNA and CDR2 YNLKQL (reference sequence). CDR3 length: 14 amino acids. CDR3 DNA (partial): TGTGCCAGCAGCCAAGAAGCAGACCAAGAC. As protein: CASSQEADQD. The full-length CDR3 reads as CASSQEADQDTQYF.

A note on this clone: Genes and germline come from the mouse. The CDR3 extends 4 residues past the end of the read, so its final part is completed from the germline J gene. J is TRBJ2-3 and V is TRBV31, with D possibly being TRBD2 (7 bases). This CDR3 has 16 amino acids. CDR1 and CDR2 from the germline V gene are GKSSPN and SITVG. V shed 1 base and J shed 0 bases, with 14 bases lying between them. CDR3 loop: CAWSRSWGHSAETLYF. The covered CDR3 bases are TGTGCCTGGAGTCGCTCCTGGGGGCATAGTGCAGAA.

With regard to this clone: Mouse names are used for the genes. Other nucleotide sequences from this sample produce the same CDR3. The sequenced CDR3 bases are TGTGCCAGCAGCCAAGGGGAAGGGGAC. Protein: CASSQGEGD. In full, the CDR3 reads CASSQGEGDTQYF. The J gene is TRBJ2-5, the V gene TRBV5; D is uncertain. Read coverage stops 4 residues before the CDR3 terminus; the germline J gene supplies the remainder. This CDR3 is built from 13 residues. Germline V gene data show CDR1 as LGHNA and CDR2 as YNLKQL (reference sequence).

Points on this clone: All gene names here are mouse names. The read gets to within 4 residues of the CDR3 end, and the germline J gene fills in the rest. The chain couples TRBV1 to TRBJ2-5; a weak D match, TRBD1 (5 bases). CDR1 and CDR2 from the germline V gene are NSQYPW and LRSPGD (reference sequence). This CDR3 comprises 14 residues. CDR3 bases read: TGCACCTGCAGTGGTTCAGGGAGGACGGAC. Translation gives CTCSGSGRTD. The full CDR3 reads CTCSGSGRTDTQYF.

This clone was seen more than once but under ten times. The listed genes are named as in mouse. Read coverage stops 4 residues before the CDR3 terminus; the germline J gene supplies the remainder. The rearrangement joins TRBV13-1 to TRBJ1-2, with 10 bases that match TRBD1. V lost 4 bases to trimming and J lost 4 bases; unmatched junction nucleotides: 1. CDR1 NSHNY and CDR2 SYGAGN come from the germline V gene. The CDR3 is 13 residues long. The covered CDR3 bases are TGTGCCAGCAGTCGACAGGGGGCCTCC. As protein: CASSRQGAS. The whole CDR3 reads CASSRQGASDYTF.

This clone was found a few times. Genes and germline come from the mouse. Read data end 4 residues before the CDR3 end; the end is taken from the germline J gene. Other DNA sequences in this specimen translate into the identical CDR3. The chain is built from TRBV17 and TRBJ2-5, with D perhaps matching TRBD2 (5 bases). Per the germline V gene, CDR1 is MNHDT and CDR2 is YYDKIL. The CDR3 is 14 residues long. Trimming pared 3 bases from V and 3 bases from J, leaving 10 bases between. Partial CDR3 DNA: TGTGCTAGCAGTAGTTGGGGTACACAAGAC. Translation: CASSSWGTQD. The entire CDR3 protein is CASSSWGTQDTQYF.

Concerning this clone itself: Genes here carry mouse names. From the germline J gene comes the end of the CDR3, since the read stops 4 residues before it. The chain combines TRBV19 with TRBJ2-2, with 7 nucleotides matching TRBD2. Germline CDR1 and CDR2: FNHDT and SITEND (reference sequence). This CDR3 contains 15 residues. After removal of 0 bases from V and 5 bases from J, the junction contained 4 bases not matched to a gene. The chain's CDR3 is CASSIEGWGTGQLYF. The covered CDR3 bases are TGTGCCAGCAGTATAGAGGGCTGGGGGACCGGG.

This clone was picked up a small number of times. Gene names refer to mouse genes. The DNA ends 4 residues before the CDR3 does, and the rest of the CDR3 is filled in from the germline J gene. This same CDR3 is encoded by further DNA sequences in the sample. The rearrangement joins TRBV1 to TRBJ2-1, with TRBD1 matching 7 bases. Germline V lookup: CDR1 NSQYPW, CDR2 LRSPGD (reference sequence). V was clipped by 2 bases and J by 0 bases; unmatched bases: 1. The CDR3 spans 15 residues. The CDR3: CTCSANRGNYAEQFF. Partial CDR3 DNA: TGCACCTGCAGTGCAAACAGGGGTAACTATGCT.

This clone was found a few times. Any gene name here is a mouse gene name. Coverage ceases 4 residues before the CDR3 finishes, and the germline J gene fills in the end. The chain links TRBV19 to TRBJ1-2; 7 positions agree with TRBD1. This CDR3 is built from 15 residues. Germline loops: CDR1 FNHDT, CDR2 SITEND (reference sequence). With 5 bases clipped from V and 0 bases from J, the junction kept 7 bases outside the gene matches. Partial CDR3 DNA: TGTGCCAGCAGCCCTGGGACAGATGCAAACTCC. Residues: CASSPGTDANS. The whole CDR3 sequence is CASSPGTDANSDYTF.